Ten or more counts support the clone carrying this T cell receptor beta chain. This sample was included in a study of blood T cells in healthy people across ages. Together with a sample-barcoded 5' primer, a J-beta primer mix was included in a second PCR lasting roughly 6 to 12 cycles. A single record per CDR3 protein comes from TCRdb applying MiXCR to the 5' RACE reads. The sample records 1.5 million to 2 million distinct CDR3 sequences, 28% being singletons. This sequence originates from a woman in her 30s in good health. The material sequenced was blood.

This CDR3 is CASSLGTSNYNEQFF. The CDR3 DNA is TGTGCCAGCAGCTTGGGTACTAGCAACTACAATGAGCAGTTCTTC. The chain joins TRBV12-3 or TRBV12-4 to TRBJ2-1; D possibly corresponds to TRBD2 (6 bases). Trimming removed 6 bases at V and 3 bases at J, with 15 bases between. The CDR3 is 15 amino acids.